The 4 T cell receptor beta chains below all came from one sample that was sequenced in a study of blood T cell repertoires in COVID-19. Sequencing used immunoSEQ multiplex PCR; TCRdb keeps in-frame clones, though not all of them. Of over 130,000 clones detected, 85% appear once; the ten largest clones hold around 2.9%. Sequenced material: peripheral blood. The receptors stem from a man in his forties or fifties with acute or convalescent COVID-19.

The V and J genes are TRBV7-9 and TRBJ1-2; 8 bases fit TRBD1. The germline V gene has CDR1 SEHNR and CDR2 FQNEAQ (reference sequence). Unmatched junction bases numbered 4, after V lost 8 bases and J lost 8 bases. The CDR3 spans 11 residues. The CDR3 DNA is TGTGCCAGCGGACAGGGCGCCGGCTACACCTTC. This translates into CASGQGAGYTF.

The chain couples TRBV27 to TRBJ2-1; D gene unclear. The CDR3 extends over 11 amino acids. V lost 3 bases and J lost 5, with 2 bases in between. Germline V gene sequence: CDR1 MNHEY, CDR2 SMNVEV (reference sequence). Written as DNA, the CDR3 is TGTGCCAGCAGTTTCGACAATGAGCAGTTCTTC. Encoded protein: CASSFDNEQFF.

This chain uses TRBV9 with TRBJ1-3, with D perhaps matching TRBD1 (5 bases). Germline CDR1 reads SGDLS; CDR2 reads YYNGEE. This CDR3 has 13 amino acids. Trimming removed 2 bases from V and 3 bases from J, with 6 bases in between. CDR3 amino acids: CASSVRDGNTIYF. DNA for the CDR3: TGTGCCAGCAGCGTCAGGGATGGAAACACCATATATTTT.

CDR3 DNA: TGTGCCAGCAGCCCCGGGGAGGGGACTGAAGCTTTCTTT. This translates into CASSPGEGTEAFF. This chain links TRBV3-1 (or the pseudogene TRBV3-2) with TRBJ1-1; weak D call: TRBD1 (5 bases). Germline V gene data show CDR1 as LGHDT and CDR2 as YNNKEL (reference sequence). This CDR3 spans 13 amino acids. V lost 4 bases and J 5 bases, leaving 11 bases between the germline ends.